Following are 19 T cell receptor beta chains from one sample sequenced in a study of blood T cell repertoires in COVID-19. The method was immunoSEQ multiplex PCR; TCRdb's version includes in-frame clones alone and lacks a portion of them. Seen here are 25,000 to 30,000 clones, over 75% observed once, and the top ten hold approximately 15%. Sequencing was performed on peripheral blood. Source of these receptors: a woman aged 55-69 years with acute or convalescent COVID-19.

The rearrangement joins TRBV3-1 (or the pseudogene TRBV3-2) to TRBJ1-1; 9 bases are a match to TRBD1. CDR3 length: 12 residues. Germline values: CDR1 LGHDT, CDR2 YNNKEL (reference sequence). The J segment lost 6 bases and the V segment lost 7 bases, leaving 3 bases of the junction unmatched. The CDR3 loop reads CASTRTGAEAFF. DNA of the CDR3: TGTGCCAGCACCCGGACAGGGGCTGAAGCTTTCTTT.

This chain connects TRBV3-1 (or the pseudogene TRBV3-2) to TRBJ1-1; the D is unclear. The CDR3 is 14 residues long. Germline lookup yields CDR1 LGHDT and CDR2 YNNKEL (reference sequence). The V gene lost 1 base and the J gene lost 12 bases, with 18 bases spanning the gap. The CDR3 bases are TGTGCCAGCAGCCAAGGGTGGGCAGAGGGAAAAACTTTCTTT. This translates into CASSQGWAEGKTFF.

The chain recombines TRBV5-1 with TRBJ1-2; D remains unclear. Germline loops: CDR1 SGHRS, CDR2 YFSETQ. Deletions cut 0 bases from V and 4 bases from J, with 10 bases between. The CDR3 totals 14 residues. CDR3 loop: CASSLDGPSYGYTF. The CDR3 DNA is TGCGCCAGCAGCTTGGACGGTCCGAGCTATGGCTACACCTTC.

In nucleotides, the CDR3 is TGTGCCAGCAGCCTGGTTGGCCACCAAGAGACCCAGTACTTC. Its protein product is CASSLVGHQETQYF. This chain uses TRBV5-6 with TRBJ2-5; D is unclear. Germline V gene lookup returns CDR1 SGHDT and CDR2 YYEEEE. The CDR3 has 14 residues. V lost 4 bases to trimming and J lost 0 bases, with 10 bases between them.

Only a few counts were recorded for this clone. Compared with germline, one end of the junction differs, possibly owing to a read error. This rearrangement joins TRBV2 to TRBJ2-6; D is possibly TRBD1 (6 bases). Germline CDR1 reads SNHLY; CDR2 reads FYNNEI. CDR3 length equals 14 residues. This CDR3 reads CAGRQDPGANVLTF. The CDR3 bases are TGTGCCGGCAGACAGGACCCTGGGGCCAACGTCCTGACTTTC.

This clone occurred a few times. The chain carries TRBV18 and TRBJ2-6, with 16 bases lining up with TRBD2. Per the germline V gene, CDR1 is KGHSH and CDR2 is LQKENI. Losses at the gene ends were 3 bases for V and 4 bases for J; bases not matched to a gene: 3. CDR3 length: 18 residues. The CDR3 DNA is TGTGCCAGCTCACCGGGACTAGCGGGGGGGCCCGGGGCCAACGTCCTGACTTTC. It specifies CASSPGLAGGPGANVLTF.

The chain recombines TRBV6-5 with TRBJ2-3, with a tentative D call TRBD1 (5 bases). CDR3 length: 15 residues. CDR1 is MNHEY and CDR2 is SVGAGI in the germline V gene. V shed 1 base and J shed 0 bases, with 8 bases lying between them. CDR3 sequence (DNA): TGTGCCAGCAGTTACTTAGGGGCTAGCACAGATACGCAGTATTTT. This translates into CASSYLGASTDTQYF.

The chain couples TRBV12-3 or TRBV12-4 to TRBJ1-4; 8 bases line up with TRBD1. The CDR3 spans 13 residues. With 5 bases clipped from V and 6 bases from J, the junction kept 2 bases outside the gene matches. Here the CDR3 DNA reads TGTGCCAGCAGTGGACAGGGCTATGAAAAACTGTTTTTT. This codes for CASSGQGYEKLFF.

The V and J genes are TRBV19 and TRBJ1-5, with 7 bases aligning to TRBD1. The CDR3 totals 20 residues. Per germline, CDR1 LNHDA and CDR2 SQIVND (reference sequence). V gave up 5 bases and J gave up 6 bases; unmatched junction bases: 25. The CDR3 spells CASSAYFRDSLGPGSQPQHF. CDR3 nucleotide sequence: TGTGCCAGTAGTGCTTACTTCCGGGACAGTCTAGGCCCTGGATCTCAGCCCCAGCATTTT.

This clone has a single count. V gene TRBV7-9 combines with J gene TRBJ2-3, with 13 bases lining up with TRBD2. CDR3 length equals 19 residues. V dropped 4 bases and J dropped 8; count of bases not matched to a gene: 18. From germline, CDR1 is SEHNR and CDR2 FQNEAQ (reference sequence). The CDR3 spells CASSSPSSGTSGVRSTQYF. The CDR3 region has the DNA TGTGCCAGCAGCTCCCCCTCGTCCGGGACTAGCGGGGTCCGGAGTACGCAGTATTTT.

The sample holds a few counts of this clone. CDR3 coding DNA: TGTGCCAGCAGCTTAAGAGGTTCTAGGGCTGGAGGGTCCTACAATGAGCAGTTCTTC. This sequence encodes CASSLRGSRAGGSYNEQFF. The chain couples TRBV7-3 to TRBJ2-1; D perhaps matches TRBD2 (6 bases). Trimming stripped 1 base from V and 1 base from J, with 20 bases between. The CDR3 loop spans 19 amino acids. CDR1 is SGHTA, CDR2 FQGTGA, per germline. The full variable domain, rest sourced from reference TRBV7-3 and TRBJ2-1, is GAGVSQTPSNKVTEKGKYVELRCDPISGHTALYWYRQSLGQGPEFLIYFQGTGAADDSGLPNDRFFAVRPEGSVSTLKIQRTERGDSAVYLCASSLRGSRAGGSYNEQFFGPGTRLTVL.

This rearrangement joins TRBV11-2 to TRBJ2-1; 9 nucleotides match TRBD2. CDR3 length equals 16 residues. V dropped 4 bases and J dropped 8; count of bases not matched to a gene: 12. CDR1 SGHAT and CDR2 FQNNGV come from the germline V gene. CDR3 sequence reads: CASSSWLRGGHDEQFF. For the CDR3, the DNA is TGTGCCAGCAGCTCATGGCTGCGGGGGGGACACGATGAGCAGTTCTTC.

J is TRBJ1-5 and V is TRBV5-5; 8 bases fit TRBD1. This CDR3 contains 13 residues. The trim removed 5 bases at V and 7 bases at J, leaving 5 bases unmatched. CDR1 is SGHKS and CDR2 is YYEKEE in the germline V gene (reference sequence). The DNA of the CDR3 is TGTGCCAGCAGGGGACAGGAGGGGCAGCCCCAGCATTTT. Translating gives CASRGQEGQPQHF.

Here the CDR3 reads CASSFQDRGRGQPQHF. The CDR3 nucleotides are TGTGCCAGCAGTTTTCAGGACAGGGGGCGCGGTCAGCCCCAGCATTTT. The chain carries TRBV28 and TRBJ1-5; 11 nucleotides align to TRBD1. Germline lookup yields CDR1 MDHEN and CDR2 SYDVKM. The CDR3 length is 16 residues. Germline trimming cut 3 bases from V and 6 bases from J; bases unmatched to any gene: 7.

This clone was seen more than once but under ten times. The chain employs TRBV2 and TRBJ2-1; possibly TRBD2 for D (5 bases). The CDR3 is 17 residues long. CDR1 is SNHLY and CDR2 is FYNNEI in the germline V gene. The germline V and J ends were trimmed by 4 bases and 6 bases, with 22 bases remaining between them. This chain's CDR3 is CASSGITLGEGSNEQFF. The CDR3 region has the DNA TGTGCCAGCAGTGGGATAACTTTAGGAGAGGGAAGCAATGAGCAGTTCTTC. Together with reference TRBV2 and TRBJ2-1, the CDR3 gives the full variable domain: EPEVTQTPSHQVTQMGQEVILRCVPISNHLYFYWYRQILGQKVEFLVSFYNNEISEKSEIFDDQFSVERPDGSNFTLKIRSTKLEDSAMYFCASSGITLGEGSNEQFFGPGTRLTVL.

The rearrangement uses TRBV5-1 and TRBJ2-1; D may be TRBD2 (6 bases). V lost 0 bases and J 0 bases, leaving 10 bases between the germline ends. Germline values: CDR1 SGHRS, CDR2 YFSETQ. CDR3 length: 16 amino acids. CDR3 sequence reads: CASSLAEGASYNEQFF. For the CDR3, the DNA is TGCGCCAGCAGCTTGGCGGAGGGTGCCTCCTACAATGAGCAGTTCTTC.

J is TRBJ2-7 and V is TRBV4-1, with D maybe TRBD1 (5 bases). V was trimmed by 0 bases and J by 3 bases, leaving 12 bases between them. Germline CDR1 reads MGHRA; CDR2 reads YSYEKL. The CDR3 has 15 residues. The CDR3 region has the DNA TGCGCCAGCAGCCAAGAAGTCCAGGGTTACTACGAGCAGTACTTC. Its translation: CASSQEVQGYYEQYF.

This chain uses TRBV6-1 with TRBJ2-5, with D tentatively TRBD1 (5 bases). The CDR3 contains 16 residues. Trimming shortened V by 3 bases and J by 0 bases, and 14 bases separated the two germline ends. Germline-derived CDR1 and CDR2 are MNHNS and SASEGT. For the CDR3, the DNA is TGTGCCAGCAGTGAGACAGAGGATGGGTACCAAGAGACCCAGTACTTC. It specifies CASSETEDGYQETQYF.

This chain links TRBV5-4 with TRBJ2-5, with TRBD2 identical over 8 bases. CDR3 size: 16 residues. With 3 bases clipped from V and 1 base from J, the junction kept 8 bases outside the gene matches. Germline values: CDR1 SGHNT, CDR2 YYREEE (reference sequence). The CDR3 loop reads CASSYAVAGFQETQYF. CDR3 bases: TGTGCCAGCAGCTACGCCGTAGCGGGGTTCCAAGAGACCCAGTACTTC.